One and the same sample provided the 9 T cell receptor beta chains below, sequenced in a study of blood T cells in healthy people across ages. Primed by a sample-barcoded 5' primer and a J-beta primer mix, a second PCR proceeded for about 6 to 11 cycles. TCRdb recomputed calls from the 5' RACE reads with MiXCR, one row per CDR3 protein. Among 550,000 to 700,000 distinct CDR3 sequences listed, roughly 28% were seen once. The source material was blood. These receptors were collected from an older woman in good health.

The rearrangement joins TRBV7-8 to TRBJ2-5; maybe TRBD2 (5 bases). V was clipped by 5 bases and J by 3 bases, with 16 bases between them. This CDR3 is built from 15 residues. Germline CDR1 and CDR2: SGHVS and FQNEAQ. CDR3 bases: TGTGCCAGCAGCCCGACTGGCGGGCGCGAAGAGACCCAGTACTTC. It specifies CASSPTGGREETQYF. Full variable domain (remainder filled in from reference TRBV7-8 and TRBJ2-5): GAGVSQSPRYKVAKRGQDVALRCDPISGHVSLFWYQQALGQGPEFLTYFQNEAQLDKSGLPSDRFFAERPEGSVSTLKIQRTQQEDSAVYLCASSPTGGREETQYFGPGTRLLVL.

The CDR3 DNA is TGTGCCAGCTCACCTACTCTAGGAAATGAGCAGTTCTTC. Encoded protein: CASSPTLGNEQFF. The rearrangement uses TRBV18 and TRBJ2-1; D ambiguous. From germline, CDR1 is KGHSH and CDR2 LQKENI. V shed 3 bases and J shed 7 bases, with 10 bases lying between them. The CDR3 sequence is 13 residues long.

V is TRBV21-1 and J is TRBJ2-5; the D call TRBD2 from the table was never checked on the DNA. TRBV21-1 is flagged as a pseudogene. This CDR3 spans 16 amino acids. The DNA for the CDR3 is TGTGCCAGCAGCAGGAGACTAGCGGGGTACCAAGAGACCCAGTACTTC. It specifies CASSRRLAGYQETQYF.

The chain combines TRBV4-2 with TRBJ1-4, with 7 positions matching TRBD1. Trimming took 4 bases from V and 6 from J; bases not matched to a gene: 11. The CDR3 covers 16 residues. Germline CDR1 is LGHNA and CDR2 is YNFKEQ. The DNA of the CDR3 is TGTGCCAGCAGCCGGACAGGTCAAAGGGGGGATGAAAAACTGTTTTTT. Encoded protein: CASSRTGQRGDEKLFF.

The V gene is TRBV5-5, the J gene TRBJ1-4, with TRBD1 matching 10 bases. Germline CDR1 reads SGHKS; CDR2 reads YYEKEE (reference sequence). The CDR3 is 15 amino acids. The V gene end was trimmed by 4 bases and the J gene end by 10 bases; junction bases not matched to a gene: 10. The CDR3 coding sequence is TGTGCCAGCAGCCCCGTAGGACAGGGGGATGGAAAACTGTTTTTT. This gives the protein CASSPVGQGDGKLFF.

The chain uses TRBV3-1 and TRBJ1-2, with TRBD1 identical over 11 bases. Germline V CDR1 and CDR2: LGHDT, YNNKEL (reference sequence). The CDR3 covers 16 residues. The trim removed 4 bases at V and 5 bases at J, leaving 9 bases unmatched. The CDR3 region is CASSPIGQGAWYGYTF. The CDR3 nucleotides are TGTGCCAGCAGCCCTATAGGACAGGGGGCTTGGTATGGCTACACCTTC.

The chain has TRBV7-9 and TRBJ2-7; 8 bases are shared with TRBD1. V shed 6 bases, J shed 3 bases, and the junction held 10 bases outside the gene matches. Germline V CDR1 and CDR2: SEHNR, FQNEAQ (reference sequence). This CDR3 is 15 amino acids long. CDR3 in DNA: TGTGCCAGCAGTTTGGACAGGGTGGGACTCTACGAGCAGTACTTC. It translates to CASSLDRVGLYEQYF.

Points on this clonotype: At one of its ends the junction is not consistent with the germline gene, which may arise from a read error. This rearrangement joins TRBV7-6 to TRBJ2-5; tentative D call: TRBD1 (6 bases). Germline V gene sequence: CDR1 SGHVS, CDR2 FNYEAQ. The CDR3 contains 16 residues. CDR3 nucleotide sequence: TGTGCCAGCAGCTTAGTATTCAGGGGCTGGGAAGAGTCCCAGTACTTC. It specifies CASSLVFRGWEESQYF.

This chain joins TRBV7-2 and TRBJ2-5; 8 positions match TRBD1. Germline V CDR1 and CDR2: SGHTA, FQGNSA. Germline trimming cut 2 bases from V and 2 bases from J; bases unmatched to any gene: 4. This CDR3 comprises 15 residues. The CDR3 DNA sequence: TGTGCCAGCAGCTTACAACAGGGGGTTCAAGAGACCCAGTACTTC. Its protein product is CASSLQQGVQETQYF. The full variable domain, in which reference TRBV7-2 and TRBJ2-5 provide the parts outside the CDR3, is GAGVSQSPSNKVTEKGKDVELRCDPISGHTALYWYRQSLGQGLEFLIYFQGNSAPDKSGLPSDRFSAERTGGSVSTLTIQRTQQEDSAVYLCASSLQQGVQETQYFGPGTRLLVL.